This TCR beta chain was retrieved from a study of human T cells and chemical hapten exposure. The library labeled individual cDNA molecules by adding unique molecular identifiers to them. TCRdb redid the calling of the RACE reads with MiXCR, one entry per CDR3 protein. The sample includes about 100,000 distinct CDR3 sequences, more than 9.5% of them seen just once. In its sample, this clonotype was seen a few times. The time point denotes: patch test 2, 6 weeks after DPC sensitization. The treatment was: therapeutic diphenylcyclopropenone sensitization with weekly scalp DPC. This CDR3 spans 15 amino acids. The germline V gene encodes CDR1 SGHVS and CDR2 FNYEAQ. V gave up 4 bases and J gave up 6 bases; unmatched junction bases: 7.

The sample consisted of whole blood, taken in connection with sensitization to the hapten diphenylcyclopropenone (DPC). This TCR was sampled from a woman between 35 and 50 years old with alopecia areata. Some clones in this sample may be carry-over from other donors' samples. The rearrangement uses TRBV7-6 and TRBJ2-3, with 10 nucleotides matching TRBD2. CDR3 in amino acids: CASSSTSGEGDTQYF. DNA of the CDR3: TGTGCCAGCAGCTCAACTAGCGGGGAAGGGGATACGCAGTATTTT.